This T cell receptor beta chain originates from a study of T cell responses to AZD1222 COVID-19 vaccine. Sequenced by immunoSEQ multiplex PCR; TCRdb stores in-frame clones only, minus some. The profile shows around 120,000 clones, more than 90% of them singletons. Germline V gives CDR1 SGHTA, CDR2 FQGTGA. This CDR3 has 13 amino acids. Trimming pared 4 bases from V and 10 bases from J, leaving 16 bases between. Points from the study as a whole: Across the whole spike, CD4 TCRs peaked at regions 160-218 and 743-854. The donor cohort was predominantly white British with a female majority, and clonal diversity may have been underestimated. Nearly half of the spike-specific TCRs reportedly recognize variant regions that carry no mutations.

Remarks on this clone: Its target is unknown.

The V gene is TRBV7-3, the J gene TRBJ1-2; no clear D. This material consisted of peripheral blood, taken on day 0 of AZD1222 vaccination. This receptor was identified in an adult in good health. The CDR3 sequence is CASSSRNKNDYTF. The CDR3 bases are TGTGCCAGCAGCTCCCGTAATAAAAACGACTACACCTTC.